Presented here are 5 T cell receptor beta chains from one specimen sequenced in a study of blood T cell repertoires in COVID-19. Some clones are missing from TCRdb's copy, which holds only in-frame ones; the method was immunoSEQ multiplex PCR. The sample consists of hundreds of thousands of clones, 88% of them appearing once. Material for sequencing was peripheral blood. All receptors come from a middle-aged man with acute or convalescent COVID-19.

The chain couples TRBV10-3 to TRBJ2-7, with a tentative D call TRBD2 (6 bases). With 1 base removed from V and 0 bases from J, the gap between germline ends came to 13 bases. The CDR3 covers 16 residues. The V gene's germline CDR1 is ENHRY and CDR2 SYGVKD. The CDR3 protein is CAISELGTESSYEQYF. The CDR3 DNA reads as TGTGCCATCAGTGAGTTGGGGACTGAAAGCTCCTACGAGCAGTACTTC.

J is TRBJ1-2 and V is TRBV27; TRBD1 agrees at 8 bases. This CDR3 comprises 14 residues. The germline CDR1 and CDR2 sequences are MNHEY and SMNVEV (reference sequence). J gave up 7 bases and V 5 bases, and 9 bases lay outside the gene matches. The CDR3 loop reads CASSPRQGLGGYTF. Written as DNA, the CDR3 is TGTGCCAGCAGTCCTAGACAGGGGTTAGGTGGCTACACCTTC.

CDR3 in DNA: TGTGCCTGGACGTGGCTCTTCACAGATACGCAGTATTTT. Its protein is CAWTWLFTDTQYF. This chain uses TRBV30 with TRBJ2-3; D is ambiguous. The germline V gene encodes CDR1 GTSNPN and CDR2 SVGIG (reference sequence). The V gene lost 4 bases and the J gene lost 2 bases, with 10 bases spanning the gap. The CDR3 is 13 amino acids.

Notes on this clone: Other DNA variants within this sample encode the same CDR3. CDR3 DNA: TGTGCCAGCAGCCCAGGTTTGGACTATGGCTACACCTTC. As protein: CASSPGLDYGYTF. The rearrangement uses TRBV14 and TRBJ1-2, with no clear D. In germline, CDR1 is SGHDN, CDR2 FVKESK. V lost 4 bases and J lost 3, with 9 bases in between. The CDR3 runs to 13 residues.

The chain couples TRBV29-1 to TRBJ1-1; D gene uncertain. V lost 3 bases and J 0 bases, leaving 5 bases between the germline ends. The CDR3 runs to 12 residues. Germline V CDR1 and CDR2: SQVTM, ANQGSEA. The DNA for the CDR3 is TGCAGCGTTGAGCACATGAACACTGAAGCTTTCTTT. Its protein product is CSVEHMNTEAFF.